This T cell receptor (beta chain) was retrieved from a study of tumor-infiltrating lymphocytes in localized non-small cell lung cancer. V lost 2 bases, J lost 5 bases, and 12 bases lay in between. This CDR3 region has 15 residues. Germline CDR1 SGHTA, CDR2 FQGNSA. A single count supports this clone. The protocol was immunoSEQ multiplex PCR, while the TCRdb copy is restricted to in-frame clones and leaves out a portion. The sample yields around 10,000 clones, 60% seen once. This sequence originates from a human donor with non-small cell lung cancer. The chain carries TRBV7-2 and TRBJ2-2; D is unresolved. Sequenced sample: uninvolved lung tissue not adjacent to the tumor. The DNA of the CDR3 is TGTGCCAGCAGCTTACCGACGGAGAGTACCGGGGAGCTGTTTTTT. Translation: CASSLPTESTGELFF.